This TCR beta chain was identified during a study of Graves' ophthalmopathy and Graves' hyperthyroidism. RNA transcripts yielded amplified TCR beta CDR3 regions. RT-PCR in the first round used HTBI primers; a second-round multiplex PCR followed. TCRdb redid the calling of the multiplex PCR reads with MiXCR, one entry per CDR3 protein. The sample records about 390,000 distinct CDR3 sequences, about a sixth being singletons. Broader study findings: It was with roughly 71% sensitivity and about 72% specificity that the model predicted ophthalmopathy progression. Most thyroid-expanded clonotypes exceeding 0.001 frequency were also found in blood.

Deletions cut 2 bases from V and 3 bases from J, with 9 bases between. Per germline, CDR1 SGHRS and CDR2 YFSETQ. CDR3 length equals 13 residues. Hyperthyroidism cases were recent diagnoses of under 2 months' duration in people aged 18 to 65. Clinical symptoms, serum thyroxine, TRAb, thyroid ultrasound and orbital computed tomography determined diagnosis. This clonotype was found many times. Its antigen is undetermined. The sequence derives from an adult woman with stable Graves' hyperthyroidism. Sequencing input: peripheral blood. This chain uses TRBV5-1 with TRBJ2-7; D may be TRBD1 (6 bases). CDR3 sequence: CASSFGQHYEQYF. CDR3 DNA sequence: TGCGCCAGCAGCTTCGGACAGCACTACGAGCAGTACTTC.